This T cell receptor (beta chain) was captured in a study of identical twins (TCRdb year 2016). Regarding the study in general: TCR alpha and beta repertoires from monozygotic twins, unrelated adults of various ages and cord blood were deep-sequenced to test whether fetal clonotypes persist. Replicate twin experiments were performed at different times using different library preparation protocols to rule out contamination. The study at large found these results: Because the same donors could not be followed over many years, the conclusions relied on cross-sectional statistical analysis. The excess sharing between twins in beta out-of-frame sequences was weaker because fewer shared sequences reduced the signal-to-noise ratio. In monozygotic twins, out-of-frame TCR alpha sharing was systematically underestimated by recombination models, although the models agreed with sharing between unrelated individuals. Zero-insertion analyses could be partly confounded by invariant T cells such as MAIT and iNKT, although diverse VJ usage argued against such confounding for most clonotypes. Compared with coincidental sharing between unrelated individuals, an excess of low generation-probability sequences was observed among out-of-frame TCR alpha sequences shared between twins. Fewer insertions were carried by abundant cord blood beta clonotypes; a weaker similar trend was observed in young adult naive repertoires, while no such trend was observed in memory repertoires.

All donors were healthy Caucasians. Three pairs of female monozygotic twins, all aged about 18 to 30 years, were included in the twin cohort. Peripheral blood mononuclear cells were the source from which RNA for the TCR libraries was isolated. The library was generated by 5' RACE. The data were produced on an Illumina HiSeq 2000. A universal primer binding site was introduced by template switching, and a unique molecular identifier was present in the final cDNA, enabling accurate counting of TCR cDNA molecules. Specific primers in the conserved constant-segment region were used to synthesize first-strand cDNA for TCR alpha and beta chains. To control for contamination, every cDNA library was double barcoded, receiving both a SMART-Mk sample barcode and Illumina barcodes. TruSeq adapter sequences, together with Illumina sample barcodes, were added in two successive PCR steps. The Illumina HiSeq platform was used with custom primers to sequence TCR alpha and beta cDNA libraries. Per the source publication's procedure: Raw reads were processed with MiGEC to extract unique molecular identifiers, and MiXCR was used to determine CDR3 positions. Recombination models were inferred per individual with the repgenHMM and IGoR tools using an EM algorithm. The analysis of shared clonotypes was done with the tcR package in R, with sharing normalized by the product of cloneset sizes. To study raw recombination free of thymic and clonal selection effects, out-of-frame nonproductive sequences were analyzed. In TCRdb, the public reads were trimmed at Q25 with fastp and aligned with MiXCR, with productive beta chains retained. Each record represents a unique CDR3 protein, reported with the most common genes and DNA among its rows. Here the V and J calls rest on TCRdb's processing, not on the authors' analysis. The sample table records some 660,000 distinct CDR3 sequences; 8% to 9% of these occur just once. 0.75% to 1% of the sample is in the top ten clones.

Relative to germline, V is 6 bases shorter and J is 7 bases shorter, with 15 bases between their ends. The cysteine opens and the phenylalanine closes a CDR3 of 12 amino acids. Left in the record is the CDR3 DNA by itself, 36 bases read in frame from the first base. Via the germline V gene (reference sequence), CDR1 is DFQATT and CDR2 SNEGSKA. Turning to this clonotype: This clone's antigen is unknown. The sample holds no much larger clone one base away, and base qualities are not on file.

This sample also belongs to another study, concerning yellow fever vaccine responses in identical twins. The second study reports: According to the authors, in identical twins the way T cells responded to vaccination appeared partly convergent and partly personalized. Focusing on identical twins, the study followed the T cell clones that responded to the vaccine, and did so with precision.

The chain is made from TRBV20-1 and TRBJ2-5; no confident D gene assignment can be made. The receptor's source is a woman between 18 and 30 years old in good health. The material sequenced was PBMCs. The DNA sequence is given as TGCAGTGCGGCGGCCCCGGAAGGGACCCAGTACTTC. It is translated as CSAAAPEGTQYF.